This TCR beta chain was sequenced in a study of T cells in Graves' hyperthyroidism and ophthalmopathy. Findings and caveats of the study: Appearing also in blood were most of the thyroid clonotypes expanded above 0.001. The model predicted ophthalmopathy a median about 6.6 months before onset.

There were TCR beta CDR3 regions amplified from RNA transcripts. RT-PCR in the first round (using the HTBI primer set) targeted the TCR CDR3. TCRdb passed the multiplex PCR reads through MiXCR, listing each CDR3 protein once. The sample yields 450,000 to 500,000 distinct CDR3 sequences, approximately 23% seen once. A few counts support this clonotype. Its antigen is undetermined. Ophthalmopathy cases met thresholds of Clinical Activity Score at least 3, NOSPECS grade at least 4 and duration under 3 months. More than 9.5 ml fresh peripheral blood yielded the PBMCs. Germline V lookup: CDR1 MNHNY, CDR2 SVGAGI (reference sequence). After removal of 1 base from V and 5 bases from J, the junction contained 1 base not matched to a gene. The CDR3 is 13 amino acids.

The chain joins TRBV6-6 to TRBJ2-7; 8 nucleotides agree with TRBD1. This TCR was sampled from a woman in her seventies with Graves' ophthalmopathy. Sequencing was done on a sample of blood. The CDR3 sequence is CASSYYRGNEQYF. The CDR3 DNA is TGTGCCAGCAGTTACTACAGGGGGAACGAGCAGTACTTC.